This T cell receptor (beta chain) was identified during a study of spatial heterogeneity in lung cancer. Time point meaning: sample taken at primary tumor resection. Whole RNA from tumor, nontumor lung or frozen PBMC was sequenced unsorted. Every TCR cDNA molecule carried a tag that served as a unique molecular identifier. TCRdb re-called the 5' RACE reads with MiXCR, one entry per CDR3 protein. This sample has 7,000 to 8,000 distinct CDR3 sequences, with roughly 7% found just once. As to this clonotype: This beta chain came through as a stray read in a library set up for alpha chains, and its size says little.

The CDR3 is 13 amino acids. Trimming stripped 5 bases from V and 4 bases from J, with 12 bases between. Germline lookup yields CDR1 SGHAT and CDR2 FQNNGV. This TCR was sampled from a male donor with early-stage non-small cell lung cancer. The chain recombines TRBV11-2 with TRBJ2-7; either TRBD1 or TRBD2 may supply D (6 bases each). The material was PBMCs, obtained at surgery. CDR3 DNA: TGTGCCAGCAGCACAAGGGGGGTTTACGAGCAGTACGTC. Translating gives CASSTRGVYEQYV.